One and the same sample provided the 30 T cell receptor beta chains below, sequenced in a study of blood T cell repertoires in COVID-19. The assay was immunoSEQ multiplex PCR, and TCRdb's table has in-frame clones only and misses some. The repertoire holds roughly 230,000 clones, with approximately 86% as singletons. Input material: peripheral blood. The receptors were gathered from a human donor in a cohort sampled during active COVID-19.

The V and J genes are TRBV21-1 and TRBJ2-2; the DNA was not compared with TRBD2, the D call given in the table. TRBV21-1 represents a pseudogene. CDR3 length: 17 amino acids. CDR3 loop: CAAGGLAGGPNTGELFF. The CDR3 DNA sequence: TGTGCCGCTGGGGGGTTAGCGGGAGGGCCGAACACCGGGGAGCTGTTTTTT.

J is TRBJ2-3 and V is TRBV30; possibly TRBD1 for D (6 bases). Between the trimmed V and J ends, which lost 3 bases and 1 base, there was a span of 8 bases. This CDR3 is 13 amino acids long. Germline V gives CDR1 GTSNPN, CDR2 SVGIG (reference sequence). CDR3 sequence (DNA): TGTGCCTGGAGAGGGGGACGCACAGATACGCAGTATTTT. Residues: CAWRGGRTDTQYF.

This chain uses TRBV11-2 with TRBJ1-4; 8 bases line up with TRBD1. J was trimmed by 8 bases and V by 6 bases; bases with no gene match: 5. The CDR3 length is 13 residues. The V gene's germline CDR1 is SGHAT and CDR2 FQNNGV. This CDR3 is CASSRTGWEKLFF. CDR3 in DNA: TGTGCCAGCAGTCGGACAGGGTGGGAAAAACTGTTTTTT.

This rearrangement joins TRBV3-1 (or the pseudogene TRBV3-2) to TRBJ1-1, with a possible D match to TRBD1 (6 bases). The CDR3 runs 14 residues. CDR1 and CDR2 from the germline V gene are LGHDT and YNNKEL (reference sequence). With 5 bases removed from V and 3 bases from J, the gap between germline ends came to 13 bases. The CDR3 spells CASSAGAADTEAFF. The CDR3 DNA sequence: TGTGCCAGCAGCGCAGGGGCGGCGGACACTGAAGCTTTCTTT.

The CDR3 DNA sequence: TGTGCCAGCAGCGCGGGACAGGGGGGGTACAATGAGCAGTTCTTC. Translated, it gives CASSAGQGGYNEQFF. The gene calls are TRBV5-4 and TRBJ2-1, with 11 bases identical to TRBD1. This CDR3 has 15 amino acids. V was pared by 4 bases and J by 4 bases, with 4 bases of the junction left unmatched. Germline assignment: CDR1 SGHNT and CDR2 YYREEE (reference sequence).

This chain connects TRBV27 to TRBJ2-7; TRBD2 matches at 11 bases. This CDR3 is 16 amino acids long. The germline CDR1 and CDR2 sequences are MNHEY and SMNVEV (reference sequence). Losses at the gene ends were 3 bases for V and 3 bases for J; bases not matched to a gene: 7. The CDR3 nucleotides are TGTGCCAGCAGTTTGGGGGGGACTAGCGGTAACTACGAGCAGTACTTC. Its protein is CASSLGGTSGNYEQYF.

Remarks on this clone: At one boundary the junction diverges from the germline segment, which might be a read error. This chain connects TRBV11-3 to TRBJ2-7; possibly TRBD1 for D (6 bases). There are 15 residues in the CDR3. In germline, CDR1 is SGHNT, CDR2 YENEEA. In DNA form, the CDR3 reads TGTGCCAGCAGCCTAGATGCACAGGGCTCCTACGAGCAGTACTTC. Amino acid sequence: CASSLDAQGSYEQYF.

The chain links TRBV24-1 to TRBJ2-7, with 9 bases lining up with TRBD1. The CDR3 length is 16 residues. Germline loops: CDR1 KGHDR, CDR2 SFDVKD. V shed 4 bases and J 4 bases; nucleotides not matched to a gene: 10. CDR3 bases: TGTGCCACCAGTGAGAAGGGACAGGGATATGGGTACGAGCAGTACTTC. Translation: CATSEKGQGYGYEQYF.

V and J are TRBV30 and TRBJ1-2, with TRBD1 as a possible D gene (5 bases). Trimming took off 0 bases at V and 0 bases at J, with 20 bases between the two ends. The V gene's germline CDR1 is GTSNPN and CDR2 SVGIG (reference sequence). The CDR3 runs 18 residues. The CDR3 DNA follows: TGTGCCTGGAGTGTACGCCGCAGGGCTTCTCTCGCTAACTATGGCTACACCTTC. Its protein is CAWSVRRRASLANYGYTF. Based on the CDR3 plus reference TRBV30 and TRBJ1-2, the full variable domain is SQTIHQWPATLVQPVGSPLSLECTVEGTSNPNLYWYRQAAGRGLQLLFYSVGIGQISSEVPQNLSASRPQDRQFILSSKKLLLSDSGFYLCAWSVRRRASLANYGYTFGSGTRLTVV.

This chain connects TRBV6-2 or TRBV6-3 to TRBJ2-1, with D possibly being TRBD1 (6 bases). The CDR3 extends over 15 amino acids. Per germline, CDR1 MNHEY and CDR2 SVGEGT. V was clipped by 5 bases and J by 0 bases, with 11 bases between them. CDR3 bases: TGTGCCAGCAGTCCGCCAGGGGTCTCCTACAATGAGCAGTTCTTC. It encodes CASSPPGVSYNEQFF.

This clone was detected only once. The chain carries TRBV4-3 and TRBJ2-7, with D possibly TRBD2 on 5 matching bases. The CDR3 extends over 15 amino acids. The germline V gene has CDR1 LGHNA and CDR2 YSLEER. The V end lost 0 bases, the J end lost 1 base, and 10 bases lay between the germline ends. For the CDR3, the DNA is TGCGCCAGCAGCCAAGATCTGGAGGCTTCCTACGAGCAGTACTTC. It encodes CASSQDLEASYEQYF.

The V call is TRBV7-9, the J call TRBJ1-2, with 9 bases aligning to TRBD1. Trimming took 5 bases from V and 0 from J; bases not matched to a gene: 4. The germline V gene encodes CDR1 SEHNR and CDR2 FQNEAQ (reference sequence). The CDR3 contains 15 residues. CDR3 DNA: TGTGCCAGCAGCACAAACAGGGGGCCTAACTATGGCTACACCTTC. Residues: CASSTNRGPNYGYTF.

J is TRBJ1-1 and V is TRBV11-2; a weak D match, TRBD1 (5 bases). V was pared by 4 bases and J by 7 bases, with 13 bases between. The V gene's germline CDR1 is SGHAT and CDR2 FQNNGV. The CDR3 covers 13 residues. The DNA for the CDR3 is TGTGCCAGCAGCTACGCCCGACAGAGTGAAGCTTTCTTT. This codes for CASSYARQSEAFF.

J is TRBJ1-6 and V is TRBV30; D remains ambiguous. Trimming shortened V by 5 bases and J by 2 bases, and 7 bases separated the two germline ends. The CDR3 runs to 13 residues. Germline lookup yields CDR1 GTSNPN and CDR2 SVGIG (reference sequence). CDR3: CAWLETYNSPLHF. CDR3 DNA sequence: TGTGCCTGGTTAGAGACCTATAATTCACCCCTCCACTTT.

CDR3 loop: CAISGGGQKNTEAFF. DNA for the CDR3: TGTGCCATCAGTGGTGGCGGGCAGAAGAACACTGAAGCTTTCTTT. The V gene is TRBV10-3, the J gene TRBJ1-1, with unresolved D. V gave up 4 bases and J gave up 1 base, with 13 bases separating them. The length of the CDR3 is 15 residues. Germline CDR1 reads ENHRY; CDR2 reads SYGVKD.

The rearrangement joins TRBV4-3 to TRBJ2-1, with D maybe TRBD2 (5 bases). Germline V gene sequence: CDR1 LGHNA, CDR2 YSLEER. Trimming removed 1 base at V and 5 bases at J, with 18 bases between. The CDR3 is 17 residues long. The CDR3: CASSQGLGSMFDNEQFF. The CDR3 DNA is TGCGCCAGCAGCCAAGGTTTGGGGAGTATGTTCGACAATGAGCAGTTCTTC.

The rearrangement joins TRBV4-2 to TRBJ2-7; 7 bases fit TRBD2. J was trimmed by 3 bases and V by 3 bases; bases with no gene match: 8. The CDR3 loop spans 15 amino acids. Germline V gives CDR1 LGHNA, CDR2 YNFKEQ. The CDR3 DNA follows: TGTGCCAGCAGCCAGGACGGGACTATTCACTACGAGCAGTACTTC. It is translated as CASSQDGTIHYEQYF.

The chain joins TRBV4-3 to TRBJ2-3; 9 positions match TRBD2. The CDR3 length is 18 residues. V lost 1 base to trimming and J lost 0 bases; unmatched junction nucleotides: 8. Germline V lookup: CDR1 LGHNA, CDR2 YSLEER. CDR3 amino acids: CASSQGLAVHPSTDTQYF. The DNA of the CDR3 is TGCGCCAGCAGCCAAGGACTAGCGGTGCACCCTAGCACAGATACGCAGTATTTT.

The genes are TRBV28 and TRBJ2-7; possibly TRBD1 for D (6 bases). Germline loops: CDR1 MDHEN, CDR2 SYDVKM. Trimming left V 4 bases short and J 6 bases short, with 16 bases between. The CDR3 consists of 14 residues. CDR3 in DNA: TGTGCCAGCAGTTACGGACAGAGGGGCCTCGAGCAGTACTTC. Translation gives CASSYGQRGLEQYF.

This sequence joins TRBV7-3 and TRBJ2-3; TRBD2 agrees at 10 bases. V was pared by 8 bases and J by 1 base, with 9 bases of the junction left unmatched. The CDR3 is 16 residues long. Germline V gene sequence: CDR1 SGHTA, CDR2 FQGTGA. The CDR3 DNA reads TGTGCCAGCCAGCGGGAGGGAGGATATGGCACAGATACGCAGTATTTT. It translates to CASQREGGYGTDTQYF.

The gene calls are TRBV27 and TRBJ2-1; perhaps TRBD2 as D (5 bases). Trimming left V 5 bases short and J 0 bases short, with 23 bases between. This CDR3 region has 19 residues. Germline-derived CDR1 and CDR2 are MNHEY and SMNVEV (reference sequence). CDR3 in amino acids: CASSDTRGRHGLSYNEQFF. CDR3 DNA: TGTGCCAGCAGTGACACCAGAGGGCGCCACGGTCTCTCCTACAATGAGCAGTTCTTC.

The chain joins TRBV18 to TRBJ2-2, with 11 bases lining up with TRBD2. V gave up 3 bases and J gave up 7 bases; unmatched junction bases: 13. Germline V gene sequence: CDR1 KGHSH, CDR2 LQKENI. The CDR3 spans 18 residues. The CDR3 here is CASSPTEGTSGVSGELFF. The CDR3, as DNA: TGTGCCAGCTCACCGACGGAAGGGACTAGCGGAGTCAGCGGGGAGCTGTTTTTT.

The chain joins TRBV27 to TRBJ1-1, with D tentatively TRBD1 (6 bases). V dropped 5 bases and J dropped 3 bases, with 16 bases sitting between them. The CDR3 is made up of 15 amino acids. Looked up from germline, CDR1 is MNHEY and CDR2 is SMNVEV (reference sequence). The CDR3 reads CASSLGGRGYTEAFF. For the CDR3, the DNA is TGTGCCAGCAGTCTAGGAGGCAGGGGATACACTGAAGCTTTCTTT.

V and J are TRBV30 and TRBJ2-1, with D perhaps matching TRBD2 (6 bases). The V gene's germline CDR1 is GTSNPN and CDR2 SVGIG (reference sequence). The CDR3 sequence is 14 residues long. V was shortened by 8 bases and J by 3 bases, with 17 bases between the two germline ends. This chain's CDR3 is CAVARASDYNEQFF. For the CDR3, the DNA is TGTGCCGTCGCCAGGGCTAGCGACTACAATGAGCAGTTCTTC.

Written as DNA, the CDR3 is TGTGCCAGCAGTTTCCAGTTAGAGCAGTACTTC. Protein: CASSFQLEQYF. The chain employs TRBV6-2 or TRBV6-3 and TRBJ2-7; no definite D call. Germline CDR1 reads MNHEY; CDR2 reads SVGEGT. Trimming removed 4 bases at V and 7 bases at J, with 8 bases between. This CDR3 contains 11 residues.

This clone was observed a handful of times. This rearrangement joins TRBV9 to TRBJ2-7, with a weak D call TRBD2 (6 bases). Germline loops: CDR1 SGDLS, CDR2 YYNGEE. The CDR3 contains 14 residues. Between the trimmed V and J ends, which lost 6 bases and 2 bases, there was a span of 15 bases. The CDR3 region is CASTRDSRTYEQYF. The CDR3 DNA is TGTGCCAGCACACGGGACTCACGAACCTACGAGCAGTACTTC.

This chain links TRBV7-8 with TRBJ2-7, with 9 bases lining up with TRBD1. CDR3 length equals 14 residues. Trimming at V came to 4 bases and at J to 5 bases, leaving 6 bases not matched to a gene. From germline, CDR1 is SGHVS and CDR2 FQNEAQ. The CDR3 DNA reads as TGTGCCAGCAGCTCGTACAGGGGGCACGACGAGCAGTACTTC. It translates to CASSSYRGHDEQYF.

This chain joins TRBV6-5 and TRBJ1-1; 7 bases are shared with TRBD1. V lost 6 bases and J lost 6; bases outside the gene matches: 7. There are 13 residues in the CDR3. The germline CDR1 and CDR2 sequences are MNHEY and SVGAGI. The CDR3 DNA follows: TGTGCCAGCAGCTTTGGACAGGTCGCTGAAGCTTTCTTT. It specifies CASSFGQVAEAFF.

This sequence joins TRBV7-2 and TRBJ1-5; D is perhaps TRBD1 (5 bases). The CDR3 has 15 amino acids. V lost 4 bases and J 1 base, leaving 11 bases between the germline ends. CDR1 and CDR2 from the germline V gene are SGHTA and FQGNSA. The CDR3 coding sequence is TGTGCCAGCAGCTCTGGGGGGAGGAGCAATCAGCCCCAGCATTTT. It translates to CASSSGGRSNQPQHF.

This chain connects TRBV6-4 to TRBJ1-3, with 8 nucleotides matching TRBD1. From germline, CDR1 is MRHNA and CDR2 SNTAGT. The CDR3 consists of 19 residues. With 3 bases clipped from V and 0 bases from J, the junction kept 13 bases outside the gene matches. The CDR3 DNA reads as TGTGCCAGCAGTGATTCGAGACAGGGGAGATCCTACTCTGGAAACACCATATATTTT. Its translation: CASSDSRQGRSYSGNTIYF.